Here is one T cell receptor (beta chain) with its context. V lost 6 bases to trimming and J lost 3 bases; unmatched junction nucleotides: 2. Germline CDR1 reads SNHLY; CDR2 reads FYNNEI. This CDR3 is built from 14 residues. Assay: immunoSEQ multiplex PCR; the TCRdb copy retains only in-frame clones and omits some. The repertoire holds some 110,000 clones, with approximately 87% as singletons. These data belong to a study of T cell responses to AZD1222 COVID-19 vaccine. This clonotype originated in an adult in good health. The chain combines TRBV2 with TRBJ1-2, with 12 bases lining up with TRBD1. Specimen: peripheral blood, collected on day 0 of AZD1222 vaccination. DNA for the CDR3: TGTGCCAGCAGGGGACAGGGGGCGTACTATGGCTACACCTTC. Residues: CASRGQGAYYGYTF.